This TCR beta chain was identified during a study of blood T cell repertoires in COVID-19. Study information: COVID-19 samples, acute and convalescent, were from the United States, Italy and Spain. PBMCs, B-cell-depleted T cells, or T cells provided the cDNA or gDNA that made up the material.

Original processing notes: It was from reference gene primer amplification that nucleated cell counts were estimated. Some clones are missing from TCRdb's copy, which holds only in-frame ones; the method was immunoSEQ multiplex PCR. D and trimming were read from the DNA, whereas the V and J calls and clone size are those reported in that table. Of 200,000 to 250,000 clones in the sample, around 85% were seen once. The clonotype originates from a man in his 60s with acute or convalescent COVID-19. The sequenced material came from peripheral blood.

The CDR3 coding sequence is TGTGCTAGTTCGCTAGGGGTTTCAACTAATGAAAAACTGTTTTTT. Protein product: CASSLGVSTNEKLFF. V and J are TRBV12-5 and TRBJ1-4, with D tentatively TRBD1 (5 bases). V was shortened by 8 bases and J by 0 bases, with 13 bases between the two germline ends. CDR3 length: 15 amino acids. Per the germline V gene, CDR1 is LGHNT and CDR2 is FRNRAP.